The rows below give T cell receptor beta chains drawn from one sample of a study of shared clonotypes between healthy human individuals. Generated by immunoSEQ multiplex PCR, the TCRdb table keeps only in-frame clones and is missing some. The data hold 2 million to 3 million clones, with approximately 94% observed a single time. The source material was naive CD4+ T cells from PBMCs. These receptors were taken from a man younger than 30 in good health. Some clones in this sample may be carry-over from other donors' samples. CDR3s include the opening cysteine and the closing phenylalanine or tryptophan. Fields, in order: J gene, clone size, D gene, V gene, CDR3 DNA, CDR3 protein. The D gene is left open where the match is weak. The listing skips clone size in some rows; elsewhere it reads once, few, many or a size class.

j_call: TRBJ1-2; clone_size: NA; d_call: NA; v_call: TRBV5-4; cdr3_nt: TGTGCCAGCAGCGTCGGGCCTGACAGGTTGGGCTACACCTTC; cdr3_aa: CASSVGPDRLGYTF
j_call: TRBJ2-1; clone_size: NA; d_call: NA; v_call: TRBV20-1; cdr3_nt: TGCAGTGCTCCGAGACGGGATGAGCAGTTCTTC; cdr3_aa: CSAPRRDEQFF
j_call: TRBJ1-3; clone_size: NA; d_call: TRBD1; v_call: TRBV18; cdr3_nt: TGTGCCAGCTCACCACTCGGGACAGGGGGCGCGGGAGCTGGAAACACCATATATTTT; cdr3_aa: CASSPLGTGGAGAGNTIYF
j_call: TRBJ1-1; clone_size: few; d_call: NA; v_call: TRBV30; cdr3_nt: TGTGCCTGGAGTCACATAGGGAGGTACCAGGGCCCTCGGGGTACTGAAGCTTTCTTT; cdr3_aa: CAWSHIGRYQGPRGTEAFF
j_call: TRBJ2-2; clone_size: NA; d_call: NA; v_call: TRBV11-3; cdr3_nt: TGTGCCAGCAGCTTAACCATCACCGGGGAGCTGTTTTTT; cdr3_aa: CASSLTITGELFF
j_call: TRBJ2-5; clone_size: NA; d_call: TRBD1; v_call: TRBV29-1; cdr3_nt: TGCAGCGCCCGAGAGGACAGGCTCCAAGAGACCCAGTACTTC; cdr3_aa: CSAREDRLQETQYF
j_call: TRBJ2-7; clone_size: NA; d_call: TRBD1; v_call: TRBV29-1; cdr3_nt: TGCAGCGTCACCGACAGGGGGTACGAGCAGTACTTC; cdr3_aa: CSVTDRGYEQYF
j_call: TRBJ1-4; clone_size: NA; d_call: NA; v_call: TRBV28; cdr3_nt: TGTGCCAGCAGTTTTGGGGGGCTCGGGGATGAAAAACTGTTTTTT; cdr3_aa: CASSFGGLGDEKLFF
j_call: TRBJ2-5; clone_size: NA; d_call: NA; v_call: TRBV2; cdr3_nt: TGTGCCAGCAGGGCGGAGACCCAGTACTTC; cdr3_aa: CASRAETQYF
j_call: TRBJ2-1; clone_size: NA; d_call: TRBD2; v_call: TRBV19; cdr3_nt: TGTGCCAGTAGTATCCTAGCGGGAGGTAACCCCTCCTACAATGAGCAGTTCTTC; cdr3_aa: CASSILAGGNPSYNEQFF
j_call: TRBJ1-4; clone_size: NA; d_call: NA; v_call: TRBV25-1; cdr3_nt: TGTGCCAGCAGTGGAAGAAGGGATCCAATTAATGAAAAACTGTTTTTT; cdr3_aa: CASSGRRDPINEKLFF
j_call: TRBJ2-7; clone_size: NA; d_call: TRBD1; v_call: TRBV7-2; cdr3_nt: TGTGCCAGCAGCTTCCAGGGGGCCCACGAGCAGTACTTC; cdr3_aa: CASSFQGAHEQYF
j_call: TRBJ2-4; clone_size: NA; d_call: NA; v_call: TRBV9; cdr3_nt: TGTGCCAGCAGCGTAACAGGGAGGAACATTCAGTACTTC; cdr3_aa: CASSVTGRNIQYF
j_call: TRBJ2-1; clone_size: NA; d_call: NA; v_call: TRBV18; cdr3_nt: TGTGCCAGCTCACCGGCGGCAGGGGAACATGAGCAGTTCTTC; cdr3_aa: CASSPAAGEHEQFF
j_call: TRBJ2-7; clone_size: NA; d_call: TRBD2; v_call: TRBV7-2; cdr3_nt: TGTGCCAGCAGCTCCGGACTAGCTGAAGGCGAGCAGTACTTC; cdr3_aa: CASSSGLAEGEQYF
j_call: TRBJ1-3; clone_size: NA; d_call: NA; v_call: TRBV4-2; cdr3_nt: TGTGCCAGCAGCCCCCTGTCACCCTACTCTGGAAACACCATATATTTT; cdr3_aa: CASSPLSPYSGNTIYF
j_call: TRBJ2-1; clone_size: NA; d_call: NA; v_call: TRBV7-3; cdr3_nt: TGTGCCAGCAGGTTTGGTGGGAGTACCGGTGAAAACAATGAGCAGTTCTTC; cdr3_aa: CASRFGGSTGENNEQFF
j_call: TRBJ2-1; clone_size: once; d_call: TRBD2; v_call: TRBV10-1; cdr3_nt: TGCGCCAGCAGTGTAGCGGGAGTCAAGAACAATGAGCAGTTCTTC; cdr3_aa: CASSVAGVKNNEQFF